This is a list of T cell receptor beta chains from one sample in a study of early T cells in non-severe SARS-CoV-2 infection. TCRdb recomputed calls from the 5' RACE reads with MiXCR, one row per CDR3 protein. The sample lists tens of thousands of distinct CDR3 sequences, under 9% occurring once. This specimen consisted of whole blood, obtained at baseline. These receptors all come from an adult who was a healthcare worker with PCR-confirmed SARS-CoV-2 infection or an uninfected control (not recorded which). The CDR3 runs from the conserved cysteine through the conserved F or W. The order of the fields is CDR3 protein, CDR3 DNA, D gene, V gene, J gene, clone size. A D gene is named only where the DNA matches it firmly. Clone size is not always given. Where it is, it says once, few, many or a class for expanded clones.

CDR3 protein: CSVVEDRGRSTEAFF
CDR3 DNA: TGCAGCGTAGTGGAGGACAGGGGGCGATCTACTGAAGCTTTCTTT
D gene: TRBD1
V gene: TRBV29-1
J gene: TRBJ1-1
clone size: few

CDR3 protein: CSARDGPGLQPQHF
CDR3 DNA: TGCAGTGCTAGAGATGGTCCAGGGTTGCAGCCCCAGCATTTT
D gene: -
V gene: TRBV20-1
J gene: TRBJ1-5
clone size: many

CDR3 protein: CSATRSADTQYF
CDR3 DNA: TGCAGTGCCACGCGGAGCGCAGATACGCAGTATTTT
D gene: -
V gene: TRBV20-1
J gene: TRBJ2-3
clone size: few

CDR3 protein: CASSPPGTGYEQYF
CDR3 DNA: TGTGCCAGCAGCCCGCCCGGGACAGGGTACGAGCAGTACTTC
D gene: TRBD1
V gene: TRBV11-2
J gene: TRBJ2-7
clone size: -

CDR3 protein: CASSNESSRGDQPQHF
CDR3 DNA: TGTGCCAGCAGCAATGAAAGTTCCCGGGGCGATCAGCCCCAGCATTTT
D gene: -
V gene: TRBV7-3
J gene: TRBJ1-5
clone size: many

CDR3 protein: CASSLGAPSTDTQYF
CDR3 DNA: TGTGCCAGCAGCTTAGGGGCCCCAAGCACAGATACGCAGTATTTT
D gene: -
V gene: TRBV7-6
J gene: TRBJ2-3
clone size: few

CDR3 protein: CASSLAKFGRPDTQYF
CDR3 DNA: TGTGCCAGCAGCTTAGCGAAATTCGGTCGCCCAGATACGCAGTATTTT
D gene: -
V gene: TRBV7-2
J gene: TRBJ2-3
clone size: many

CDR3 protein: CASSFPLDPTYEQYF
CDR3 DNA: TGTGCCAGCAGCTTCCCCCTTGACCCCACCTACGAGCAGTACTTC
D gene: -
V gene: TRBV7-9
J gene: TRBJ2-7
clone size: -

CDR3 protein: CASTQNNNEQFF
CDR3 DNA: TGTGCCAGCACCCAAAACAACAATGAGCAGTTCTTC
D gene: -
V gene: TRBV3-1
J gene: TRBJ2-1
clone size: many

CDR3 protein: CASSFGRSSDGYNEQFF
CDR3 DNA: TGCGCCAGCAGCTTTGGAAGATCTAGCGATGGATACAATGAGCAGTTCTTC
D gene: -
V gene: TRBV5-1
J gene: TRBJ2-1
clone size: -

CDR3 protein: CASFLWAGSNQPQHF
CDR3 DNA: TGTGCCAGTTTCCTGTGGGCAGGGAGTAATCAGCCCCAGCATTTT
D gene: -
V gene: TRBV6-1
J gene: TRBJ1-5
clone size: many

CDR3 protein: CASSLRGYTEAFF
CDR3 DNA: TGTGCCAGCAGCTTGCGAGGGTACACTGAAGCTTTCTTT
D gene: -
V gene: TRBV5-5
J gene: TRBJ1-1
clone size: -

CDR3 protein: CASSKRTSAGDTQYF
CDR3 DNA: TGTGCCAGCAGTAAACGGACTAGCGCTGGGGATACGCAGTATTTT
D gene: TRBD2
V gene: TRBV2
J gene: TRBJ2-3
clone size: many

CDR3 protein: CASSVEDRDPTGELFF
CDR3 DNA: TGTGCCAGCAGCGTAGAGGACAGGGACCCCACCGGGGAGCTGTTTTTT
D gene: TRBD1
V gene: TRBV9
J gene: TRBJ2-2
clone size: -

CDR3 protein: CASRGPGTEQFF
CDR3 DNA: TGTGCCAGCAGGGGGCCCGGGACAGAGCAGTTCTTC
D gene: -
V gene: TRBV12-3/TRBV12-4
J gene: TRBJ2-1
clone size: few

CDR3 protein: CASSQSGQGREKLFF
CDR3 DNA: TGCGCCAGCAGCCAGTCCGGCCAGGGCAGGGAAAAACTGTTTTTT
D gene: -
V gene: TRBV4-1
J gene: TRBJ1-4
clone size: -

CDR3 protein: CASSQVPSRATEAFF
CDR3 DNA: TGTGCCAGCAGCCAAGTCCCGTCCAGAGCTACTGAAGCTTTCTTT
D gene: -
V gene: TRBV14
J gene: TRBJ1-1
clone size: few

CDR3 protein: CASSPRASGTDTQYF
CDR3 DNA: TGTGCCAGCAGCCCCAGGGCCTCAGGGACAGATACGCAGTATTTT
D gene: -
V gene: TRBV7-9
J gene: TRBJ2-3
clone size: -

CDR3 protein: CASSAQGTEETQYF
CDR3 DNA: TGTGCCAGCAGCGCACAAGGGACAGAAGAGACCCAGTACTTC
D gene: TRBD1
V gene: TRBV11-2
J gene: TRBJ2-5
clone size: once

CDR3 protein: CASSSPNLAKNIQYF
CDR3 DNA: TGTGCCAGCAGCTCGCCGAATCTAGCCAAAAACATTCAGTACTTC
D gene: -
V gene: TRBV7-2
J gene: TRBJ2-4
clone size: few

CDR3 protein: CASSQDTTGYGYTF
CDR3 DNA: TGCGCCAGCAGCCAAGATACGACGGGCTATGGCTACACCTTC
D gene: -
V gene: TRBV4-1
J gene: TRBJ1-2
clone size: -

CDR3 protein: CASSLRGGEGINTQYF
CDR3 DNA: TGTGCCAGCAGCTTAAGGGGGGGAGAGGGAATAAATACGCAGTATTTT
D gene: -
V gene: TRBV7-8
J gene: TRBJ2-3
clone size: many

CDR3 protein: CASRPSGTGSYNEQFF
CDR3 DNA: TGTGCCAGCAGGCCCTCCGGGACAGGTTCCTACAATGAGCAGTTCTTC
D gene: TRBD1
V gene: TRBV28
J gene: TRBJ2-1
clone size: few

CDR3 protein: CASSSTNTGELFF
CDR3 DNA: TGTGCCAGCAGTTCTACGAACACCGGGGAGCTGTTTTTT
D gene: -
V gene: TRBV12-3/TRBV12-4
J gene: TRBJ2-2
clone size: -

CDR3 protein: CASSEDSLSVGELFF
CDR3 DNA: TGTGCCAGCAGTGAGGACAGTCTTTCGGTCGGGGAGCTGTTTTTT
D gene: -
V gene: TRBV2
J gene: TRBJ2-2
clone size: many

CDR3 protein: CASSYSTGSEQYF
CDR3 DNA: TGTGCCAGCAGTTACTCCACGGGGAGCGAGCAGTACTTC
D gene: -
V gene: TRBV6-6
J gene: TRBJ2-7
clone size: many

CDR3 protein: CASSPLKGRHTEAFF
CDR3 DNA: TGTGCCAGCAGCCCCCTGAAGGGGAGGCACACTGAAGCTTTCTTT
D gene: -
V gene: TRBV11-2
J gene: TRBJ1-1
clone size: -

CDR3 protein: CASSSLFYEQYF
CDR3 DNA: TGTGCCAGCAGCTCCCTCTTCTACGAGCAGTACTTC
D gene: -
V gene: TRBV6-2/TRBV6-3
J gene: TRBJ2-7
clone size: -

CDR3 protein: CASSLLGGSSYNEQFF
CDR3 DNA: TGTGCCAGCAGCTTACTCGGGGGATCATCCTACAATGAGCAGTTCTTC
D gene: -
V gene: TRBV7-3
J gene: TRBJ2-1
clone size: few

CDR3 protein: CSVGIGNYGYTF
CDR3 DNA: TGCAGCGTTGGCATAGGGAACTATGGCTACACCTTC
D gene: -
V gene: TRBV29-1
J gene: TRBJ1-2
clone size: -

CDR3 protein: CSASAPGGYNEQFF
CDR3 DNA: TGCAGTGCTAGTGCCCCAGGAGGCTACAATGAGCAGTTCTTC
D gene: -
V gene: TRBV20-1
J gene: TRBJ2-1
clone size: -

CDR3 protein: CASSKPTAVPGHGYTF
CDR3 DNA: TGTGCCAGTAGTAAGCCGACGGCCGTGCCCGGACATGGCTACACCTTC
D gene: -
V gene: TRBV19
J gene: TRBJ1-2
clone size: few

CDR3 protein: CASSPAGPTELFF
CDR3 DNA: TGTGCCAGCTCACCCGCTGGGCCCACAGAACTGTTTTTT
D gene: -
V gene: TRBV18
J gene: TRBJ1-4
clone size: many

CDR3 protein: CSVPSNTGELFF
CDR3 DNA: TGCAGCGTTCCCTCGAACACCGGGGAGCTGTTTTTT
D gene: -
V gene: TRBV29-1
J gene: TRBJ2-2
clone size: many

CDR3 protein: CSVVAGGTTDTQYF
CDR3 DNA: TGCAGTGTTGTAGCGGGAGGGACCACAGATACGCAGTATTTT
D gene: TRBD2
V gene: TRBV20-1
J gene: TRBJ2-3
clone size: -

CDR3 protein: CASSRTSNKETQYF
CDR3 DNA: TGTGCCAGCAGTCGAACTAGCAACAAAGAGACCCAGTACTTC
D gene: -
V gene: TRBV2
J gene: TRBJ2-5
clone size: few

CDR3 protein: CASSPGQGSYNEQFF
CDR3 DNA: TGTGCCAGCAGCCCCGGGCAGGGTTCCTACAATGAGCAGTTCTTC
D gene: -
V gene: TRBV11-2
J gene: TRBJ2-1
clone size: many

CDR3 protein: CASNRWRQTNTGELFF
CDR3 DNA: TGTGCCAGCAACCGATGGAGGCAGACGAACACCGGGGAGCTGTTTTTT
D gene: -
V gene: TRBV28
J gene: TRBJ2-2
clone size: -

CDR3 protein: CASSDPYRGQYEQYF
CDR3 DNA: TGTGCCAGCAGTGACCCCTACAGGGGGCAATACGAGCAGTACTTC
D gene: TRBD1
V gene: TRBV2
J gene: TRBJ2-7
clone size: many

CDR3 protein: CASSSTGNQDTQYF
CDR3 DNA: TGTGCCAGCAGCTCGACAGGGAATCAAGATACGCAGTATTTT
D gene: TRBD1
V gene: TRBV7-3
J gene: TRBJ2-3
clone size: few

CDR3 protein: CASSQDSGGADTQYF
CDR3 DNA: TGTGCCAGCAGCCAAGATAGCGGGGGGGCGGATACGCAGTATTTT
D gene: TRBD2
V gene: TRBV4-2
J gene: TRBJ2-3
clone size: -

CDR3 protein: CASSQDPSGEIYEQYF
CDR3 DNA: TGTGCCAGCAGCCAAGATCCTAGCGGGGAAATATACGAGCAGTACTTC
D gene: TRBD2
V gene: TRBV4-2
J gene: TRBJ2-7
clone size: many

CDR3 protein: CASSEYWALPSTDTQYF
CDR3 DNA: TGTGCCAGCAGTGAATATTGGGCGCTACCTAGCACAGATACGCAGTATTTT
D gene: -
V gene: TRBV6-1
J gene: TRBJ2-3
clone size: -

CDR3 protein: CASRRDSRSETQYF
CDR3 DNA: TGTGCCAGCAGGAGGGACAGCCGATCAGAGACCCAGTACTTC
D gene: TRBD1
V gene: TRBV7-2
J gene: TRBJ2-5
clone size: -

CDR3 protein: CASSLAGLNSSYEQYF
CDR3 DNA: TGTGCCAGCAGCTTAGCGGGTCTTAACAGTTCCTACGAGCAGTACTTC
D gene: -
V gene: TRBV7-4
J gene: TRBJ2-7
clone size: few

CDR3 protein: CSLSPDRGSYNEQFF
CDR3 DNA: TGCAGCCTTTCCCCCGACAGGGGATCCTACAATGAGCAGTTCTTC
D gene: TRBD1
V gene: TRBV29-1
J gene: TRBJ2-1
clone size: few

CDR3 protein: CASSLSRGELFF
CDR3 DNA: TGTGCCAGCAGCTTATCGCGGGGGGAGCTGTTTTTT
D gene: -
V gene: TRBV11-3
J gene: TRBJ2-2
clone size: few

CDR3 protein: CSVRAEAPNNEQFF
CDR3 DNA: TGCAGCGTTCGTGCGGAGGCTCCTAACAATGAGCAGTTCTTC
D gene: -
V gene: TRBV29-1
J gene: TRBJ2-1
clone size: many

CDR3 protein: CASSLSGNEKLFF
CDR3 DNA: TGTGCCAGCAGTTTATCAGGGAATGAAAAACTGTTTTTT
D gene: -
V gene: TRBV12-3/TRBV12-4
J gene: TRBJ1-4
clone size: -

CDR3 protein: CSAGKGLAEYNEQFF
CDR3 DNA: TGCAGCGCTGGTAAGGGACTAGCGGAGTACAATGAGCAGTTCTTC
D gene: TRBD2
V gene: TRBV29-1
J gene: TRBJ2-1
clone size: few

CDR3 protein: CAISQPGLGADTIYF
CDR3 DNA: TGTGCCATCAGTCAGCCGGGACTTGGGGCGGACACCATATATTTT
D gene: -
V gene: TRBV10-3
J gene: TRBJ1-3
clone size: few

CDR3 protein: CASSLAVTTNTGELFF
CDR3 DNA: TGTGCCAGCAGCTTAGCCGTAACAACGAACACCGGGGAGCTGTTTTTT
D gene: -
V gene: TRBV7-2
J gene: TRBJ2-2
clone size: many

CDR3 protein: CASRTLETQYF
CDR3 DNA: TGTGCCAGCAGAACTCTGGAGACCCAGTACTTC
D gene: -
V gene: TRBV6-6
J gene: TRBJ2-5
clone size: few

CDR3 protein: CASSYATGRVGTPEEQYF
CDR3 DNA: TGTGCCAGCAGTTACGCGACAGGGAGAGTTGGGACACCAGAGGAGCAGTACTTC
D gene: TRBD1
V gene: TRBV6-6
J gene: TRBJ2-7
clone size: -

CDR3 protein: CASSQADSSSGANVLTF
CDR3 DNA: TGTGCCAGCAGCCAGGCCGACAGCTCATCTGGGGCCAACGTCCTGACTTTC
D gene: -
V gene: TRBV3-1
J gene: TRBJ2-6
clone size: few

CDR3 protein: CASSSRGTYEQYF
CDR3 DNA: TGTGCCAGCAGCTCGAGAGGGACCTACGAGCAGTACTTC
D gene: -
V gene: TRBV7-9
J gene: TRBJ2-7
clone size: many

CDR3 protein: CASSVTGTSGRTDTQYF
CDR3 DNA: TGTGCCAGCAGCGTCACCGGGACTAGCGGGAGAACAGATACGCAGTATTTT
D gene: TRBD2
V gene: TRBV9
J gene: TRBJ2-3
clone size: many

CDR3 protein: CAWRAGSGNTIYF
CDR3 DNA: TGTGCCTGGAGAGCGGGCTCTGGAAACACCATATATTTT
D gene: -
V gene: TRBV30
J gene: TRBJ1-3
clone size: many

CDR3 protein: CASSLSGRAADTQYF
CDR3 DNA: TGTGCCAGCAGCCTTAGCGGGAGGGCCGCAGATACGCAGTATTTT
D gene: TRBD2
V gene: TRBV3-1
J gene: TRBJ2-3
clone size: many

CDR3 protein: CASAGTEAQESSYNEQFF
CDR3 DNA: TGTGCCAGCGCCGGGACCGAGGCGCAAGAGAGCTCCTACAATGAGCAGTTCTTC
D gene: -
V gene: TRBV7-9
J gene: TRBJ2-1
clone size: many